A single sample gave rise to the 9 T cell receptor beta chains below, sequenced in a study of cytomegalovirus exposure and HLA in healthy donors. PCR primers comprised 60 Vbeta and 13 Jbeta primers. Only in-frame clones appear in the TCRdb table, and some are missing; sequencing was by immunoSEQ multiplex PCR. Seen here are about 94,000 clones, over 65% observed once, and the top ten hold about 0.79%. The sequencing input was PBMCs. These receptors originate from an older woman in good health and CMV-seronegative.

The gene calls are TRBV28 and TRBJ1-6; TRBD1 matches 7 bases. J gave up 7 bases and V 8 bases, and 8 bases lay outside the gene matches. The CDR3 covers 14 residues. Germline-derived CDR1 and CDR2 are MDHEN and SYDVKM. CDR3 sequence (DNA): TGTGCCAGCGGGTCGGGACAGAGAAATTCACCCCTCCACTTT. The encoded protein is CASGSGQRNSPLHF. Based on the CDR3 plus reference TRBV28 and TRBJ1-6, the full variable domain is DVKVTQSSRYLVKRTGEKVFLECVQDMDHENMFWYRQDPGLGLRLIYFSYDVKMKEKGDIPEGYSVSREKKERFSLILESASTNQTSMYLCASGSGQRNSPLHFGNGTRLTVT.

The chain uses TRBV6-6 and TRBJ2-2; no reliable D call. Trimming removed 0 bases from V and 0 bases from J, with 5 bases in between. This CDR3 region has 15 residues. Germline V CDR1 and CDR2: MNHNY, SVGAGI (reference sequence). In DNA form, the CDR3 reads TGTGCCAGCAGTTACTCAACGGCGAACACCGGGGAGCTGTTTTTT. The encoded protein is CASSYSTANTGELFF.

The rearrangement uses TRBV4-3 and TRBJ1-2, with 7 bases matching TRBD1. This CDR3 is 17 amino acids long. Germline CDR1 is LGHNA and CDR2 is YSLEER. Losses at the gene ends were 0 bases for V and 1 base for J; bases not matched to a gene: 8. CDR3 region: CASSQDLPGTVNYGYTF. CDR3 in DNA: TGCGCCAGCAGCCAAGATTTGCCAGGGACAGTTAACTATGGCTACACCTTC.

A few counts support this clone. In nucleotides, the CDR3 is TGTGCCAGCAGCGCCGCCGCGACAGGGGATACGAATACGCAGTATTTT. This codes for CASSAAATGDTNTQYF. This chain joins TRBV28 and TRBJ2-3; 8 bases line up with TRBD1. Germline loops: CDR1 MDHEN, CDR2 SYDVKM. The V segment lost 6 bases and the J segment 7 bases; nucleotides outside the gene matches: 15. The CDR3 has 16 amino acids.

J is TRBJ2-7 and V is TRBV10-3; 7 bases line up with TRBD1. Germline CDR1 ENHRY, CDR2 SYGVKD. The CDR3 loop spans 14 amino acids. The V and J ends lost 11 bases and 0 bases, in that order; junction bases with no gene match: 10. Written as DNA, the CDR3 is TGTGCCGTGCGAGGGGGCTCAAGCTCCTACGAGCAGTACTTC. Protein product: CAVRGGSSSYEQYF.

The chain links TRBV6-5 to TRBJ2-3, with 8 positions matching TRBD2. Germline CDR1 MNHEY, CDR2 SVGAGI. The CDR3 consists of 15 residues. Germline trimming cut 5 bases from V and 1 base from J; bases unmatched to any gene: 5. In DNA form, the CDR3 reads TGTGCCAGCAGTACCGGGGGACTAGGCACAGATACGCAGTATTTT. Translation gives CASSTGGLGTDTQYF.

This clone has more than one count but fewer than ten. J is TRBJ1-2 and V is TRBV9; 7 nucleotides agree with TRBD1. This CDR3 comprises 14 residues. CDR1 and CDR2 (germline): SGDLS, YYNGEE. After removal of 0 bases from V and 2 bases from J, the junction contained 1 base not matched to a gene. This chain's CDR3 is CASSVEQGNYGYTF. The CDR3 DNA follows: TGTGCCAGCAGCGTAGAACAGGGGAACTATGGCTACACCTTC.

The rearrangement uses TRBV9 and TRBJ2-3; 8 bases fit TRBD2. The CDR3 is made up of 15 amino acids. V gave up 0 bases and J gave up 6 bases; unmatched junction bases: 6. Germline CDR1 is SGDLS and CDR2 is YYNGEE. Here the CDR3 DNA reads TGTGCCAGCAGCGTAGTCGGGAGGGTCCTGGATACGCAGTATTTT. It is translated as CASSVVGRVLDTQYF.

The CDR3, as DNA: TGCGCCAGCAGCAGGGGGCCGACAGATACGCAGTATTTT. It encodes CASSRGPTDTQYF. This sequence joins TRBV4-3 and TRBJ2-3, with TRBD1 matching over 7 bases. V gave up 5 bases and J gave up 3 bases; unmatched junction bases: 2. This CDR3 spans 13 amino acids. CDR1 is LGHNA and CDR2 is YSLEER in the germline V gene.